Listed below are T cell receptor beta chains from one sample, sequenced in a study of T cell responses to AZD1222 COVID-19 vaccine. Sequencing was performed with immunoSEQ multiplex PCR; in TCRdb, only in-frame clones are kept and a portion is missing. The data contain about 140,000 clones, roughly 93% of them seen just once; the ten biggest clones take up around 1%. Sequencing used peripheral blood, obtained on day 0 of MenACWY control vaccination. These receptors were taken from an adult in good health. Both conserved end residues are part of each CDR3. A D gene is named only where the DNA matches it firmly. A row's size may be missing; if present it is once, few, many or a size class.

length	V	J	D	size	DNA	CDR3
15	TRBV15	TRBJ2-7	.	.	TGTGCCACCAGCAGGGGGGGGACAGAAACCTACGAGCAGTACTTC	CATSRGGTETYEQYF
16	TRBV11-2	TRBJ1-1	.	.	TGTGCCAGCAGCTTAAACTTAGGTTCGCTGAACACTGAAGCTTTCTTT	CASSLNLGSLNTEAFF
14	TRBV5-1	TRBJ1-1	TRBD1	.	TGCGCCAGCAGCCCAGGGACAGGGGGCTTTGAAGCTTTCTTT	CASSPGTGGFEAFF
14	TRBV5-4	TRBJ2-1	.	.	TGTGCCAGCAGCTCCCCAGGACAAGACAATGAGCAGTTCTTC	CASSSPGQDNEQFF
15	TRBV5-1	TRBJ2-7	TRBD1	.	TGCGCCAGCAGCTGGGCGGGGACAGGATCCTACGAGCAGTACTTC	CASSWAGTGSYEQYF
13	TRBV6-4	TRBJ2-2	.	.	TGTGCCAGCAGACCCGGTGGGACCGGGGAGCTGTTTTTT	CASRPGGTGELFF
13	TRBV9	TRBJ1-2	.	.	TGTGCCAGCAGCGTAGATACAGGATATGGCTACACCTTC	CASSVDTGYGYTF
16	TRBV25-1	TRBJ1-6	TRBD1	.	TGTGCCAGCAGTCGGGACAGGGGGAGGGATAATTCACCCCTCCACTTT	CASSRDRGRDNSPLHF
18	TRBV4-1	TRBJ2-1	TRBD2	once	TGCGCCAGCAGCCAAAGGGGCTTGGGGGAGGGCCCCGGCAATGAGCAGTTCTTC	CASSQRGLGEGPGNEQFF
12	TRBV27	TRBJ2-7	.	.	TGTGCCAGCAGTTTATCTCGAGTAGAGCAGTACTTC	CASSLSRVEQYF
15	TRBV18	TRBJ2-7	TRBD1	.	TGTGCCAGCTCCCCCGGGACAGGGGACCTTTACGAGCAGTACTTC	CASSPGTGDLYEQYF
13	TRBV19	TRBJ1-1	TRBD1	.	TGTGCCAGTAGCGGAGACAGGGTCACTGAAGCTTTCTTT	CASSGDRVTEAFF
13	TRBV30	TRBJ2-5	TRBD2	once	TGTGCCTGGGGGACTAGTGGGCAAGAGACCCAGTACTTC	CAWGTSGQETQYF
16	TRBV30	TRBJ1-4	.	.	TGTGCCTGGAGTCTCCTCGCGGGGTCTCTTAATGAAAAACTGTTTTTT	CAWSLLAGSLNEKLFF
15	TRBV4-1	TRBJ2-7	.	.	TGCGCCAGCAGCCAAGAAGTTGGAGGCCGTTACGAGCAGTACTTC	CASSQEVGGRYEQYF
13	TRBV12-3/TRBV12-4	TRBJ2-7	TRBD2	.	TGTGCCAGCACCCCCTCGGGGGGTAACGAGCAGTACTTC	CASTPSGGNEQYF
13	TRBV7-2	TRBJ1-2	.	.	TGTGCCAGCAGCCCTTTTACGGGCCGTGGCTACACCTTC	CASSPFTGRGYTF
17	TRBV6-2/TRBV6-3	TRBJ1-3	.	once	TGTGCCAGCAGCCCTCAACAGGGCACCTTCTCTGGAAACACCATATATTTT	CASSPQQGTFSGNTIYF
15	TRBV19	TRBJ1-2	.	few	TGTGCCAGTAGTTCCTCAAGGAGGAGAGTCCATGGCTACACCTTC	CASSSSRRRVHGYTF
16	TRBV28	TRBJ2-1	.	few	TGTGCCAGCAGTCGCCTCAGGGGCGAGAGCTACAATGAGCAGTTCTTC	CASSRLRGESYNEQFF
14	TRBV30	TRBJ1-2	.	.	TGTGCCTCGCACGGGCAGGGTATCAACTATGGCTACACCTTC	CASHGQGINYGYTF
16	TRBV7-2	TRBJ2-1	.	.	TGTGCCAGCAGCTTAGTTGGCAGGGGATCCTACAATGAGCAGTTCTTC	CASSLVGRGSYNEQFF
17	TRBV5-1	TRBJ1-1	TRBD1	.	TGCGCCAGCAGCTTGGGGTTTATCGGACAGGTCAACACTGAAGCTTTCTTT	CASSLGFIGQVNTEAFF
15	TRBV6-1	TRBJ1-2	TRBD1	.	TGTGCCAGCAGTGAACGGGACAGGAGTAACTATGGCTACACCTTC	CASSERDRSNYGYTF
15	TRBV11-2	TRBJ2-7	TRBD2	.	TGTGCCAGCAGTCGACTAGCGGGGAATGCCTACGAGCAGTACTTC	CASSRLAGNAYEQYF
16	TRBV19	TRBJ1-2	.	.	TGTGCCAGTAGTATCGGGGCGGGCACCGCTAACTATGGCTACACCTTC	CASSIGAGTANYGYTF
16	TRBV24-1	TRBJ2-1	TRBD2	.	TGTGCCACCAGTGACCCAGCCGGGACTAGCGTGCATGAGCAGTTCTTC	CATSDPAGTSVHEQFF
16	TRBV7-9	TRBJ2-2	TRBD2	.	TGTGCCAGCAGCCAGACTAGCGGGAAGGTTGTCGGGGAGCTGTTTTTT	CASSQTSGKVVGELFF
16	TRBV7-2	TRBJ2-3	TRBD2	.	TGTGCCAGCACCCAAAGCGGGGGGGCGGGAGAAGATACGCAGTATTTT	CASTQSGGAGEDTQYF
14	TRBV5-4	TRBJ2-7	.	.	TGTGCCAGCAGCCCTGGGACCGTATTCTACGAGCAGTACTTC	CASSPGTVFYEQYF
12	TRBV24-1	TRBJ2-3	.	once	TGTGCCACCAGTGACTTCGCAGATACGCAGTATTTT	CATSDFADTQYF
14	TRBV7-3	TRBJ1-1	.	.	TGTGCCAGCAGCTTAACGAACGGGAACACTGAAGCTTTCTTT	CASSLTNGNTEAFF
11	TRBV5-6	TRBJ2-2	.	.	TGTGCCAGCAGCTTAATGGGGGAGCTGTTTTTT	CASSLMGELFF
15	TRBV10-3	TRBJ2-7	TRBD2	few	TGTGCCATCAGTGAAACGGGACTAGCGGCAGTAAGACGGTACTTC	CAISETGLAAVRRYF
16	TRBV19	TRBJ2-3	TRBD2	.	TGTGCCAGTAGTATTCTAGCGGGGGGGCCCCCAGATACGCAGTATTTT	CASSILAGGPPDTQYF
16	TRBV4-2	TRBJ2-7	.	.	TGTGCCAGCAGCCCGTACCGGGCTATCCCCCAATACGAGCAGTACTTC	CASSPYRAIPQYEQYF
15	TRBV5-1	TRBJ1-6	.	.	TGCGCCAGCAGCTTGGATTTTGGGGATAATTCACCCCTCCACTTT	CASSLDFGDNSPLHF
13	TRBV5-1	TRBJ2-1	.	.	TGCGCCAGCAGCTTGGGAGGCTACAATGAGCAGTTCTTC	CASSLGGYNEQFF
13	TRBV4-3	TRBJ1-5	.	.	TGCGCCAGCAGCCAAGATGTTGGGGAGCCCCAGCATTTT	CASSQDVGEPQHF
16	TRBV5-1	TRBJ2-3	.	.	TGCGCCAGCAGCTTGGATATGTGGGGCAGCACAGATACGCAGTATTTT	CASSLDMWGSTDTQYF